This T cell receptor beta chain was sequenced for a study of Tregs in tolerant kidney transplant recipients. The study's findings and limits: Some patients' samples used different primers over time, so nucleotide sequences weren't comparable. Activated donor B cell expansion appeared to reveal the most relevant donor-specific TCRbeta repertoire.

In this sample, this clone is medium-sized. Its antigen remains unidentified. This CDR3 contains 15 residues. V dropped 5 bases and J dropped 1; count of bases not matched to a gene: 5. The germline CDR1 and CDR2 sequences are MGHRA and YSYEKL. Only in-frame clones appear in the TCRdb table, and some are missing; sequencing was by immunoSEQ multiplex PCR. The sample has approximately 8,100 clones, about a third seen once. FACS sorting followed a roughly six-day coculture of CFSE-labeled recipient PBMCs with irradiated graft donor PBMCs. The clonotype originates from a human patient who received a combined kidney and bone marrow transplant. The specimen comprised CD8+ T cells from blood cultured with allogeneic cells, sampled before the transplant. The chain has TRBV4-1 and TRBJ1-1; the match to TRBD1 covers 9 bases. The CDR3 DNA is TGCGCCAGCAGCGCGTGGACAGGGGCGAACACTGAAGCTTTCTTT. Protein product: CASSAWTGANTEAFF.